Given below is one TCR beta chain in context. This record comes from a study of T cell repertoires in cytomegalovirus infection. TCRdb recomputed calls from the reads with MiXCR, one row per CDR3 protein. The profile covers around 490,000 distinct CDR3 sequences, with more than 25% appearing a single time and less than 15% taken by the ten largest. Trimming cost V 4 bases and J 15 bases, with 17 bases left between them. Germline V gene sequence: CDR1 SGHRS, CDR2 YFSETQ. The CDR3 loop spans 12 amino acids. Sequences were obtained from PBMCs. The chain links TRBV5-1 to TRBJ1-5, with D uncertain. This TCR was sampled from a human donor in good health (CMV status not recorded). Some clones in this sample may be carry-over from other donors' samples. The CDR3 protein is CASSGLDGFLHF. The CDR3 DNA reads TGCGCCAGCAGCGGGTTGGACGGCTTCCTGCATTTT.